These 30 T cell receptor beta chains came from one sample sequenced in a study of blood T cell repertoires in COVID-19. Clones were sequenced by immunoSEQ multiplex PCR, and TCRdb holds only the in-frame ones, with some missing. The sample lists some 130,000 clones, around nine tenths seen once, with around 4.5% in the top ten. Specimen: peripheral blood. These receptors were collected from a man aged 60 to 69 with COVID-19, enrolled during active disease.

The genes are TRBV14 and TRBJ2-5; 8 positions match TRBD2. V lost 4 bases and J lost 2; bases outside the gene matches: 6. This CDR3 comprises 15 residues. Looked up from germline, CDR1 is SGHDN and CDR2 is FVKESK. The CDR3 DNA is TGTGCCAGCAGCCCCCTCGGGGGGGTACAAGAGACCCAGTACTTC. This gives the protein CASSPLGGVQETQYF.

The chain links TRBV9 to TRBJ1-1; tentatively, D is TRBD1 (5 bases). Trimming pared 0 bases from V and 11 bases from J, leaving 17 bases between. Germline V gives CDR1 SGDLS, CDR2 YYNGEE. The CDR3 extends over 14 amino acids. The CDR3 coding sequence is TGTGCCAGCAGCGTAGCACAGGCAGAGTTGGGGGCTTTCTTT. As protein: CASSVAQAELGAFF.

The J gene is TRBJ1-2, the V gene TRBV30; TRBD1 aligns across 7 bases. Losses at the gene ends were 5 bases for V and 2 bases for J; bases not matched to a gene: 2. Germline CDR1 GTSNPN, CDR2 SVGIG (reference sequence). The CDR3 length is 12 residues. CDR3 DNA: TGTGCCTGGCAACAGGGGAACTATGGCTACACCTTC. It specifies CAWQQGNYGYTF.

CDR3 coding DNA: TGTGCCAGCAGCCGGGTGACAGGATCCTTTTACGAGCAGTACTTC. It encodes CASSRVTGSFYEQYF. The rearrangement uses TRBV5-6 and TRBJ2-7, with D possibly being TRBD1 (6 bases). CDR1 and CDR2 from the germline V gene are SGHDT and YYEEEE. This CDR3 has 15 residues. The ends were cut back, 4 bases at V and 4 bases at J, with 18 bases in the middle.

The gene calls are TRBV24-1 and TRBJ1-1; tentatively, D is TRBD1 (6 bases). V lost 7 bases to trimming and J lost 6 bases, with 14 bases between them. The CDR3 has 13 residues. In germline, CDR1 is KGHDR, CDR2 SFDVKD. The CDR3 DNA follows: TGTGCCACCAGACAAACAGGGTCCCCTGAAGCTTTCTTT. This gives the protein CATRQTGSPEAFF.

The chain uses TRBV28 and TRBJ1-4; tentative D call: TRBD1 (6 bases). In germline, CDR1 is MDHEN, CDR2 SYDVKM. This CDR3 comprises 13 residues. V shed 7 bases and J shed 8 bases, with 14 bases lying between them. CDR3 in DNA: TGTGCCAGCACGGGGCAGGGGTACGAAAAACTGTTTTTT. Translating it yields CASTGQGYEKLFF.

There are a few counts of this clone. The V and J genes are TRBV7-2 and TRBJ2-7, with TRBD1 matching over 11 bases. CDR1 is SGHTA, CDR2 FQGNSA, per germline. Unmatched junction bases numbered 4, after V lost 6 bases and J lost 3 bases. CDR3 size: 14 residues. The CDR3 region is CASRPGQGGYEQYF. The DNA for the CDR3 is TGTGCCAGCAGACCGGGACAGGGGGGCTACGAGCAGTACTTC.

This clone was seen only once. The chain recombines TRBV12-3 or TRBV12-4 with TRBJ1-1; weak D call: TRBD1 (6 bases). The ends were cut back, 3 bases at V and 10 bases at J, with 12 bases in the middle. CDR3 length: 12 residues. The CDR3 is CASSFSGGLAFF. The CDR3 bases are TGTGCCAGCAGTTTTTCGGGGGGCCTAGCTTTCTTT.

The chain employs TRBV6-5 and TRBJ2-2, with D possibly being TRBD2 (5 bases). Germline CDR1 and CDR2: MNHEY and SVGAGI. The V and J ends lost 5 bases and 9 bases respectively, with 13 bases between them. The CDR3 extends over 13 amino acids. The chain's CDR3 is CASSLTGERELFF. CDR3 bases: TGTGCCAGCAGTCTAACCGGGGAACGGGAGCTGTTTTTT.

V and J are TRBV18 and TRBJ2-2; no clear D gene. V lost 3 bases and J lost 0, with 2 bases in between. In germline, CDR1 is KGHSH, CDR2 LQKENI. The CDR3 has 13 amino acids. The CDR3 sequence is CASSPANTGELFF. The CDR3 nucleotides read TGTGCCAGCTCACCCGCGAACACCGGGGAGCTGTTTTTT.

This chain connects TRBV5-1 to TRBJ2-5; 10 bases line up with TRBD1. The CDR3 is 14 amino acids. V lost 6 bases, J lost 4 bases, and 6 bases stayed unmatched. Per the germline V gene, CDR1 is SGHRS and CDR2 is YFSETQ. This CDR3 is CASTPGTGVETQYF. The CDR3 DNA reads as TGCGCCAGCACCCCCGGGACAGGGGTAGAGACCCAGTACTTC.

This clone was counted only a few times. The rearrangement joins TRBV5-3 to TRBJ2-7; D not resolved. Being an ORF, TRBV5-3 has a function that is uncertain. The CDR3 is 15 amino acids. Between the trimmed V and J ends, which lost 2 bases and 3 bases, there was a span of 15 bases. CDR3 nucleotide sequence: TGTGCCAGAAGCTTAGATGACAACGTGAACTACGAGCAGTACTTC. This sequence encodes CARSLDDNVNYEQYF.

This clone appeared a few times. The V and J genes are TRBV19 and TRBJ1-2, with unresolved D. CDR1 and CDR2 from the germline V gene are LNHDA and SQIVND (reference sequence). This CDR3 comprises 15 residues. Trimming shortened V by 0 bases and J by 4 bases, and 12 bases separated the two germline ends. The CDR3 protein is CASSIDPRDGYGYTF. The CDR3 DNA is TGTGCCAGTAGTATAGATCCCCGGGATGGCTATGGCTACACCTTC. Combining the CDR3 with reference TRBV19 and TRBJ1-2 gives the whole variable domain DGGITQSPKYLFRKEGQNVTLSCEQNLNHDAMYWYRQDPGQGLRLIYYSQIVNDFQKGDIAEGYSVSREKKESFPLTVTSAQKNPTAFYLCASSIDPRDGYGYTFGSGTRLTVV.

J is TRBJ2-4 and V is TRBV5-1, with 15 bases fitting TRBD2. The germline CDR1 and CDR2 sequences are SGHRS and YFSETQ. Unmatched junction bases numbered 7, after V lost 3 bases and J lost 6 bases. The CDR3 totals 17 residues. The chain's CDR3 is CASSWGGLAGGRNIQYF. In DNA form, the CDR3 reads TGCGCCAGCAGCTGGGGTGGACTAGCGGGGGGGCGAAACATTCAGTACTTC.

The chain joins TRBV2 to TRBJ1-1; 10 bases match TRBD1. V shed 0 bases, J shed 4 bases, and the junction held 5 bases outside the gene matches. This CDR3 is built from 16 residues. Germline lookup yields CDR1 SNHLY and CDR2 FYNNEI. The CDR3 sequence: CASSEAGQGQGTEAFF. CDR3 DNA: TGTGCCAGCAGTGAAGCGGGACAGGGGCAGGGCACTGAAGCTTTCTTT.

The chain recombines TRBV7-3 with TRBJ2-3; 9 nucleotides align to TRBD2. Trimming removed 2 bases from V and 5 bases from J; junction bases left unmatched: 5. This CDR3 region has 15 residues. CDR1 is SGHTA, CDR2 FQGTGA, per germline. This chain's CDR3 is CASSLAGGQVDTQYF. For the CDR3, the DNA is TGTGCCAGCAGCTTAGCGGGGGGGCAGGTAGATACGCAGTATTTT.

The rearrangement joins TRBV6-6 to TRBJ2-2, with 8 bases fitting TRBD2. From germline, CDR1 is MNHNY and CDR2 SVGAGI (reference sequence). V shed 5 bases and J 5 bases; nucleotides not matched to a gene: 1. This CDR3 is 13 amino acids long. This CDR3 reads CASSPGGTGELFF. Written as DNA, the CDR3 is TGTGCCAGCAGTCCGGGGGGGACCGGGGAGCTGTTTTTT.

The chain uses TRBV9 and TRBJ1-1; 10 nucleotides align to TRBD1. This CDR3 contains 16 residues. Per the germline V gene, CDR1 is SGDLS and CDR2 is YYNGEE. The junction had 10 bases not matched to a gene; V was cut back by 3 bases and J by 5 bases. The CDR3 loop is CASSALGGTGVTEAFF. CDR3 nucleotide sequence: TGTGCCAGCAGCGCACTGGGAGGGACAGGGGTAACTGAAGCTTTCTTT.

The chain employs TRBV14 and TRBJ2-2; 16 nucleotides align to TRBD2. The CDR3 spans 19 residues. V was clipped by 4 bases and J by 4 bases; unmatched bases: 9. CDR1 is SGHDN, CDR2 FVKESK, per germline. Here the CDR3 DNA reads TGTGCCAGCAGCCGTCCGGGACTAGCGGGGGGGCTTCGCACCGGGGAGCTGTTTTTT. It is translated as CASSRPGLAGGLRTGELFF.

This chain uses TRBV5-1 with TRBJ1-4; D gene uncertain. V lost 2 bases, J lost 6 bases, and 14 bases lay in between. The CDR3 covers 15 residues. Germline CDR1 reads SGHRS; CDR2 reads YFSETQ. This CDR3 reads CASSLTGRGDEKLFF. The CDR3 DNA reads as TGCGCCAGCAGCTTAACGGGTCGAGGAGATGAAAAACTGTTTTTT.

This chain links TRBV15 with TRBJ1-1, with 7 bases matching TRBD1. J gave up 1 base and V 5 bases, and 4 bases lay outside the gene matches. CDR1 and CDR2 from the germline V gene are LNHNV and YYDKDF (reference sequence). This CDR3 comprises 14 residues. The DNA of the CDR3 is TGTGCCACCAGCGGGGGACAGTCGAACACTGAAGCTTTCTTT. Residues: CATSGGQSNTEAFF.

The chain couples TRBV9 to TRBJ2-6; 11 positions agree with TRBD1. Looked up from germline, CDR1 is SGDLS and CDR2 is YYNGEE. The CDR3 is made up of 18 amino acids. V was pared by 4 bases and J by 0 bases, with 6 bases of the junction left unmatched. CDR3 loop: CASSPRDRGFSGANVLTF. CDR3 sequence (DNA): TGTGCCAGCAGCCCCCGGGACAGGGGGTTCTCTGGGGCCAACGTCCTGACTTTC.

This clone came up a few times. The chain employs TRBV4-2 and TRBJ2-7, with TRBD1 as a possible D gene (6 bases). Germline values: CDR1 LGHNA, CDR2 YNFKEQ. CDR3 size: 16 residues. Trimming cost V 0 bases and J 3 bases, with 15 bases left between them. The CDR3 here is CASSQERAGVIYEQYF. The CDR3 DNA reads as TGTGCCAGCAGCCAAGAAAGGGCAGGGGTGATCTACGAGCAGTACTTC.

The V gene is TRBV10-3, the J gene TRBJ2-2; the D gene is possibly TRBD1 (6 bases). Per germline, CDR1 ENHRY and CDR2 SYGVKD. CDR3 size: 16 residues. The V and J ends lost 4 bases and 1 base respectively, with 13 bases between them. CDR3 DNA sequence: TGTGCCATCAGTGTGTCCCAGGGGATGAACACCGGGGAGCTGTTTTTT. This codes for CAISVSQGMNTGELFF.

The CDR3 region is CASSLRAGAYEQYF. The CDR3 DNA reads TGTGCCAGCAGCCTCCGAGCGGGGGCCTACGAGCAGTACTTC. The chain has TRBV11-2 and TRBJ2-7; 8 nucleotides align to TRBD2. The CDR3 runs 14 residues. The V and J ends lost 5 bases and 2 bases, in that order; junction bases with no gene match: 5. The germline gives CDR1 SGHAT, CDR2 FQNNGV.

The genes are TRBV21-1 and TRBJ1-1. TRBV21-1 is classified as a pseudogene. CDR3 length equals 14 residues. This CDR3 is CASSKGSRGTEAFF. DNA of the CDR3: TGTGCCAGCAGCAAAGGGAGCCGAGGCACTGAAGCTTTCTTT.

The chain is built from TRBV6-5 and TRBJ1-2, with 7 bases matching TRBD1. J gave up 2 bases and V 0 bases, and 0 bases lay outside the gene matches. This CDR3 is 14 amino acids long. The V gene's germline CDR1 is MNHEY and CDR2 SVGAGI. The CDR3 protein is CASSYSTGNYGYTF. CDR3 coding DNA: TGTGCCAGCAGTTACTCGACAGGGAACTATGGCTACACCTTC.

This clone was detected only a few times. The chain carries TRBV11-2 and TRBJ1-2; D might be TRBD1 (6 bases). The CDR3 contains 9 residues. The V and J ends lost 11 bases and 7 bases respectively, with 8 bases between them. The germline V gene has CDR1 SGHAT and CDR2 FQNNGV. CDR3: CAVGGGYTF. Written as DNA, the CDR3 is TGTGCCGTAGGGGGTGGCTACACCTTC.

J is TRBJ1-1 and V is TRBV5-8; maybe TRBD1 (6 bases). Germline-derived CDR1 and CDR2 are SGHTS and YDEGEE. This CDR3 is built from 14 residues. With 3 bases removed from V and 1 base from J, the gap between germline ends came to 10 bases. DNA for the CDR3: TGTGCCAGCAGCTCGGACAGTCAGAACACTGAAGCTTTCTTT. Protein product: CASSSDSQNTEAFF.

The V gene is TRBV6-1, the J gene TRBJ1-6; 10 bases align to TRBD1. Germline V gives CDR1 MNHNS, CDR2 SASEGT. The CDR3 consists of 15 residues. V trimming: 1 base; J trimming: 12 bases; junction bases outside the gene matches: 6. CDR3 nucleotide sequence: TGTGCCAGCAGTGAAGTTGACAGGGGGCTGTTACCCCTCCACTTT. Its translation: CASSEVDRGLLPLHF.